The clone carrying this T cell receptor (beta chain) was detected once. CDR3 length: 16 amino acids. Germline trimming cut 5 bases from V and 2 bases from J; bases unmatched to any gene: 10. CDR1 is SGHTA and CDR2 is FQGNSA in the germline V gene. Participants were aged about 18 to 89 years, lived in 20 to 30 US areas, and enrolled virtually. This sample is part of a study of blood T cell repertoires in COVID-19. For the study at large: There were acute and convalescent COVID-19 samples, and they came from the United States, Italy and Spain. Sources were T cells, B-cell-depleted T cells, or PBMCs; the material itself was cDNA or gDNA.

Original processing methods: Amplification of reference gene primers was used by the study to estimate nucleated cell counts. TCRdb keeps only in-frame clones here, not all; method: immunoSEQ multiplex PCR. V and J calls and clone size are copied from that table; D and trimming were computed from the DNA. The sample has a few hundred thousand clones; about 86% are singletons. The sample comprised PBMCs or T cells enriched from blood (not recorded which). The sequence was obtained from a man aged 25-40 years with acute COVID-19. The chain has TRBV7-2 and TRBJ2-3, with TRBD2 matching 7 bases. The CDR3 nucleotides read TGTGCCAGCAGCAAGGGGACTAAGCGGACCACAGATACGCAGTATTTT. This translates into CASSKGTKRTTDTQYF.